The present T cell receptor beta chain was sequenced within a study of T cells in Graves' hyperthyroidism and ophthalmopathy. Turning to the study itself: Before treatment of any kind, peripheral blood was taken at initial diagnosis.

This clonotype was detected only a few times. What it binds is unknown. A read error is possible here, since a much larger clone lies one base away. Study findings and constraints: Most thyroid clonotypes that were expanded above 0.001 also turned up in blood.

Uncontrolled infections, other autoimmune diseases, pregnancy or lactation led to exclusion of patients. TCR beta CDR3 region amplification was performed from RNA transcripts. HTBI primers were employed in a first-round RT-PCR of the TCR CDR3. TCRdb analysed the multiplex PCR reads with MiXCR anew, one entry per CDR3 protein. The sample holds a few hundred thousand distinct CDR3 sequences, about 15% seen once. The CDR3 is 15 residues long. Per the germline V gene, CDR1 is MDHEN and CDR2 is SYDVKM. The ends were cut back, 10 bases at V and 2 bases at J, with 20 bases in the middle. This sequence originates from a woman aged 40 to 50 with Graves' hyperthyroidism that later progressed to Graves' ophthalmopathy. Source material: blood. The chain combines TRBV28 with TRBJ1-2; D remains ambiguous. The CDR3 region has the DNA TGTGCCACCTCAACCGAGGCAGATGCAAACTATGGCTACACCTTC. Its protein is CATSTEADANYGYTF.